What follows are 24 T cell receptor beta chains derived from one specimen sequenced in a study of T cells in Graves' hyperthyroidism and ophthalmopathy (dated by TCRdb to the late 2010s). The method behind the library was multiplex PCR. TCRdb lists the instrument as Illumina HiSeq 2000. The TCR beta CDR3 regions were amplified from the RNA transcripts. The first round of RT-PCR for the TCR CDR3 was performed with the HTBI primer set and the Qiagen OneStep RT-PCR kit. TCRdb applied fastp at Q25 and MiXCR to the public reads, then kept only in-frame beta chains. Entries that share a CDR3 protein sequence are merged under the most common genes and DNA. In all, the sample holds some 350,000 distinct CDR3 sequences, and about a fifth of those were seen once. Of the sample, 3% to 4.5% is held by the ten largest clones. Specimen: blood. The receptors here all came from a woman aged 18-29 years with Graves' hyperthyroidism.

The chain uses TRBV12-3 or TRBV12-4 and TRBJ2-7; D is unresolved. CDR3 length equals 13 residues. V lost 6 bases and J lost 0, with 9 bases in between. The CDR3 region is CASSPRISYEQYF. The CDR3 DNA sequence: TGTGCCAGCAGCCCACGGATCTCCTACGAGCAGTACTTC.

This clonotype was detected ten times or more. J is TRBJ1-5 and V is TRBV3-1; D is uncertain. The CDR3 sequence is 15 residues long. V was clipped by 0 bases and J by 3 bases, with 9 bases between them. Germline V gene sequence: CDR1 LGHDT, CDR2 YNNKEL (reference sequence). The CDR3 protein is CASSQDFGDNQPQHF. The CDR3 DNA is TGTGCCAGCAGCCAAGATTTCGGGGACAATCAGCCCCAGCATTTT.

As concerns this clonotype: This may be a read error: a much more frequent sequence differs by one nucleotide. Lacking the conserved final phenylalanine or tryptophan, this CDR3 likely reflects a read error. The gene calls are TRBV30 and TRBJ2-7; D remains unclear. Germline V lookup: CDR1 GTSNPN, CDR2 SVGIG (reference sequence). This CDR3 is built from 12 residues. The V end was cut by 0 bases, the J end by 3 bases, with 6 bases between. In nucleotides, the CDR3 is TGTGCCTGGAGTGTGTTCGACTACGAGCAGTACTAC. This gives the protein CAWSVFDYEQYY.

There are many counts of this clonotype. The chain joins TRBV7-9 to TRBJ1-1; D is ambiguous. The V gene's germline CDR1 is SEHNR and CDR2 FQNEAQ (reference sequence). The germline V and J ends were trimmed by 4 bases and 8 bases, with 11 bases remaining between them. The CDR3 spans 12 residues. The CDR3 sequence is CASSSGGLEAFF. As DNA, the CDR3 is TGTGCCAGCAGCTCAGGAGGGCTGGAAGCTTTCTTT.

This clonotype was seen many times. The chain employs TRBV7-2 and TRBJ2-7; 9 bases match TRBD1. The CDR3 runs 15 residues. V lost 5 bases, J lost 4 bases, and 9 bases stayed unmatched. CDR1 and CDR2 (germline): SGHTA, FQGNSA. The CDR3 DNA is TGTGCCAGCAGCATCGTGGTACAGGGGGCATACGAGCAGTACTTC. Its protein product is CASSIVVQGAYEQYF.

This clonotype was detected once. The chain recombines TRBV2 with TRBJ1-1, with a tentative D call TRBD1 (6 bases). Germline CDR1 and CDR2: SNHLY and FYNNEI. This CDR3 comprises 13 residues. V was trimmed by 8 bases and J by 0 bases, leaving 10 bases between them. The CDR3 reads CASPGQMNTEAFF. The DNA of the CDR3 is TGTGCCAGCCCCGGACAGATGAACACTGAAGCTTTCTTT. Combining the CDR3 with reference TRBV2 and TRBJ1-1 gives the whole variable domain EPEVTQTPSHQVTQMGQEVILRCVPISNHLYFYWYRQILGQKVEFLVSFYNNEISEKSEIFDDQFSVERPDGSNFTLKIRSTKLEDSAMYFCASPGQMNTEAFFGQGTRLTVV.

Ten or more counts support this clonotype. This chain links TRBV20-1 with TRBJ2-2; the match to TRBD1 covers 8 bases. This CDR3 is 14 amino acids long. V lost 0 bases, J lost 7 bases, and 4 bases stayed unmatched. CDR1 is DFQATT and CDR2 is SNEGSKA in the germline V gene (reference sequence). The CDR3 nucleotides are TGCAGTGCTAGAGACAGGGGGCACGGCGGGGAGCTGTTTTTT. Translation gives CSARDRGHGGELFF.

Note on this clonotype: This may arise from a read error, as a much more abundant clone is one base away. V is TRBV6-2 or TRBV6-3 and J is TRBJ1-1; D remains ambiguous. Per germline, CDR1 MNHEY and CDR2 SVGEGT. The CDR3 extends over 11 amino acids. CDR3 sequence reads: CASSRTREACF. In nucleotides, the CDR3 is TGTGCCAGCAGTCGGACCCGTGAAGCTTGCTTT.

In its sample, this clonotype was seen many times. The chain recombines TRBV10-2 with TRBJ2-5; the match to TRBD1 covers 9 bases. This CDR3 comprises 16 residues. Per the germline V gene, CDR1 is WSHSY and CDR2 is SAAADI. V shed 5 bases and J 7 bases; nucleotides not matched to a gene: 14. This chain's CDR3 is CASSRGQGKGTVTQYF. CDR3 nucleotide sequence: TGCGCCAGCAGTCGTGGACAGGGGAAAGGAACAGTGACCCAGTACTTC.

At least ten counts were recorded for this clonotype. J is TRBJ2-5 and V is TRBV2; 9 nucleotides align to TRBD1. The CDR3 has 16 residues. Unmatched junction bases numbered 13, after V lost 6 bases and J lost 5 bases. The germline CDR1 and CDR2 sequences are SNHLY and FYNNEI. CDR3: CASSRGTGRFGETQYF. Here the CDR3 DNA reads TGTGCCAGCAGCCGCGGGACAGGGCGCTTCGGGGAGACCCAGTACTTC.

This clonotype was seen at least ten times. The chain combines TRBV7-8 with TRBJ2-7; a weak D match, TRBD2 (6 bases). Germline assignment: CDR1 SGHVS and CDR2 FQNEAQ. Trimming took 5 bases from V and 4 from J, leaving 24 bases between them. The CDR3 is 17 residues long. As DNA, the CDR3 is TGTGCCAGCAGCGTCACTCGGGGCCGGACTAATCCGTACGAGCAGTACTTC. Translating gives CASSVTRGRTNPYEQYF.

This clonotype has at least ten counts. This sequence joins TRBV10-3 and TRBJ2-7; D is possibly TRBD1 or TRBD2 (5 bases each). The germline V gene has CDR1 ENHRY and CDR2 SYGVKD. The CDR3 has 16 amino acids. The V and J ends lost 5 bases and 3 bases respectively, with 20 bases between them. The CDR3 sequence is CAISLSGTGDGYEQYF. Written as DNA, the CDR3 is TGTGCCATCAGTCTAAGTGGGACGGGCGATGGCTACGAGCAGTACTTC.

This clonotype was recorded many times. This chain joins TRBV29-1 and TRBJ1-1, with unresolved D. There are 17 residues in the CDR3. Germline values: CDR1 SQVTM, CDR2 ANQGSEA. V dropped 7 bases and J dropped 4 bases, with 28 bases sitting between them. This CDR3 is CSGELADRPRVATEAFF. The DNA for the CDR3 is TGCAGCGGGGAACTGGCGGACCGCCCACGGGTCGCCACTGAAGCTTTCTTT.

In its sample, this clonotype was seen many times. The gene calls are TRBV11-2 and TRBJ1-5; D uncertain. CDR3 length equals 13 residues. V lost 4 bases and J 6 bases, leaving 10 bases between the germline ends. Per the germline V gene, CDR1 is SGHAT and CDR2 is FQNNGV. The DNA of the CDR3 is TGTGCCAGCAGCTCCGAGGCGGTTCAGCCCCAGCATTTT. It is translated as CASSSEAVQPQHF.

There are many counts of this clonotype. This sequence joins TRBV29-1 and TRBJ1-2; D is uncertain. Germline lookup yields CDR1 SQVTM and CDR2 ANQGSEA. V was pared by 2 bases and J by 3 bases, with 13 bases between. The CDR3 length is 14 residues. In nucleotides, the CDR3 is TGCAGCGTTGAAAAGCCTAGCAAGGACTATGGCTACACCTTC. Translating it yields CSVEKPSKDYGYTF.

V usage is TRBV29-1 and J usage is TRBJ2-7; D uncertain. Germline V gene lookup returns CDR1 SQVTM and CDR2 ANQGSEA. The CDR3 has 16 residues. Trimming left V 1 base short and J 1 base short, with 17 bases between. Written as DNA, the CDR3 is TGCAGCGTTGAAGGGTTTAAGGGCAGGAAATCCTACGAGCAGTACTTC. Translated: CSVEGFKGRKSYEQYF.

The chain couples TRBV6-5 to TRBJ2-2, with D perhaps being TRBD1 or TRBD2 (5 bases each). The CDR3 is 16 residues long. Trimming took off 0 bases at V and 1 base at J, with 9 bases between the two ends. CDR1 is MNHEY and CDR2 is SVGAGI in the germline V gene. In nucleotides, the CDR3 is TGTGCCAGCAGTTACTCGACGGGGCGGAACACCGGGGAGCTGTTTTTT. This gives the protein CASSYSTGRNTGELFF.

This clonotype has at least ten counts. This chain links TRBV27 with TRBJ1-1; no firm D call. Germline CDR1 MNHEY, CDR2 SMNVEV (reference sequence). This CDR3 has 12 amino acids. Trimming left V 8 bases short and J 0 bases short, with 7 bases between. The CDR3 bases are TGTGCCAGCGGACGAGTGAACACTGAAGCTTTCTTT. Translated: CASGRVNTEAFF.

CDR3 loop: CAWRSYGTKNTEAFF. The CDR3, as DNA: TGTGCCTGGAGGAGTTATGGGACCAAGAACACTGAAGCTTTCTTT. J is TRBJ1-1 and V is TRBV30, with D perhaps TRBD1 (5 bases). The CDR3 is 15 residues long. Trimming removed 3 bases at V and 1 base at J, with 15 bases between. Germline lookup yields CDR1 GTSNPN and CDR2 SVGIG (reference sequence).

This chain uses TRBV7-8 with TRBJ2-7; 7 nucleotides agree with TRBD2. J gave up 5 bases and V 6 bases, and 16 bases lay outside the gene matches. The CDR3 loop spans 16 amino acids. The germline gives CDR1 SGHVS, CDR2 FQNEAQ. The CDR3 nucleotides read TGTGCCAGCAGTTTTTCCCTCGGCGGGGGTTCCAACGAGCAGTACTTC. Translated, it gives CASSFSLGGGSNEQYF.

This clonotype was recorded at least ten times. This sequence joins TRBV20-1 and TRBJ2-7, with 15 bases lining up with TRBD2. This CDR3 has 18 residues. Germline V gives CDR1 DFQATT, CDR2 SNEGSKA (reference sequence). Unmatched junction bases numbered 12, after V lost 0 bases and J lost 6 bases. The CDR3 DNA sequence: TGCAGTGCTAGAGATTACGGACTAGCGGGGGGGCCTTCGCTCGAGCAGTACTTC. Its translation: CSARDYGLAGGPSLEQYF.

The table lists this clonotype with many counts. The chain uses TRBV14 and TRBJ1-5; unclear D gene. Germline CDR1 is SGHDN and CDR2 is FVKESK. Trimming pared 3 bases from V and 3 bases from J, leaving 3 bases between. The CDR3 runs 12 residues. As DNA, the CDR3 is TGTGCCAGCAGCCAGAACAATCAGCCCCAGCATTTT. This encodes CASSQNNQPQHF.

This clonotype was counted at least ten times. The rearrangement links TRBV19 to TRBJ1-5; maybe TRBD1 (5 bases). Germline lookup yields CDR1 LNHDA and CDR2 SQIVND (reference sequence). Trimming shortened V by 3 bases and J by 6 bases, and 6 bases separated the two germline ends. The CDR3 is made up of 12 amino acids. CDR3 coding DNA: TGTGCCAGTAGTATGGGGGGTCAGCCCCAGCATTTT. This encodes CASSMGGQPQHF.

Ten or more counts support this clonotype. One end of the junction is discordant with germline, which a read error may explain. This sequence joins TRBV7-3 and TRBJ1-1; possibly TRBD1 for D (5 bases). Per the germline V gene, CDR1 is SGHTA and CDR2 is FQGTGA. The CDR3 runs to 14 residues. The CDR3 DNA is TGTGCCCGCAGCAAGACAGCTCAGAACACTGAAGCTTTCTTT. Amino acid sequence: CARSKTAQNTEAFF.